This T cell receptor (beta chain) was retrieved from a study of blood T cell repertoires in COVID-19. This clone showed up just a few times. The repertoire was sequenced with immunoSEQ multiplex PCR; TCRdb's copy has only in-frame clones and lacks some. The table records 100,000 to 130,000 clones, about 87% of them present only once. The source of this sequence is a man in his fifties or sixties with active or convalescent COVID-19. Sequencing used peripheral blood.

The CDR3 DNA is TGTGCCAGCAGCACCTACAGACTAGCGGGCATCACAGATACGCAGTATTTT. This encodes CASSTYRLAGITDTQYF. The rearrangement joins TRBV11-2 to TRBJ2-3; TRBD2 matches 10 bases. CDR1 and CDR2 from the germline V gene are SGHAT and FQNNGV. The J segment lost 2 bases and the V segment lost 5 bases, leaving 10 bases of the junction unmatched. The length of the CDR3 is 17 residues.